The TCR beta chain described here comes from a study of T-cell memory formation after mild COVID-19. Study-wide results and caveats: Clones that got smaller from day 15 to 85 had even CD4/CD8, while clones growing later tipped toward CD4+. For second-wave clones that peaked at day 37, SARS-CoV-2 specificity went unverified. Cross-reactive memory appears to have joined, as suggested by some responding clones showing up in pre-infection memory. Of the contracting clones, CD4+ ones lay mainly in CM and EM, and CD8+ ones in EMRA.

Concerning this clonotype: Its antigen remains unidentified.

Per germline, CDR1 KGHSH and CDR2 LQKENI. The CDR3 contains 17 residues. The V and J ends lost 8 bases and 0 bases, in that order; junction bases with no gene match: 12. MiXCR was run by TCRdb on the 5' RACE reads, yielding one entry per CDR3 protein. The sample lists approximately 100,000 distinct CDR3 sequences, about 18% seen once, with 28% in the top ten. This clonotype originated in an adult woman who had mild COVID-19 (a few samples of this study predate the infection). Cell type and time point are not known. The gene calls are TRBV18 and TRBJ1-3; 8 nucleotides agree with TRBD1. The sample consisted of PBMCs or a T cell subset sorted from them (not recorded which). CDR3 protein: CASRLDRGHLSGNTIYF. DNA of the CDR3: TGTGCCAGCCGGCTTGACAGGGGCCATCTCTCTGGAAACACCATATATTTT.